This entry concerns a single TCR beta chain. CDR1 ENHRY and CDR2 SYGVKD come from the germline V gene. CDR3 length: 14 residues. The V end was cut by 6 bases, the J end by 4 bases, with 15 bases between. RNA amounts of roughly 0.5 to 1 ug underwent reverse transcription with random hexamers. Amplification of TCR beta CDR3 spanned 54 Vbeta and 13 Jbeta via immunoSEQ multiplex PCR. TCRdb called the immunoSEQ multiplex PCR reads again in MiXCR, with one record for every CDR3 protein. The sample carries some 190,000 distinct CDR3 sequences, around 95% recorded once. This sample is part of a study of CD8 T cells in Susac syndrome. CD8+ and CD4+ T cells from blood underwent TCR beta sequencing. The multiple sclerosis controls comprised treatment-naive patients whose relapsing-remitting disease was stable or active. The TEMRA cells underwent FACS enrichment, while the CD8+ and CD4+ T cells underwent negative isolation.

The clonotype was recovered from a human donor with multiple sclerosis. Material: CD4+ T cells from PBMCs. The chain couples TRBV10-3 to TRBJ2-5, with D possibly matching TRBD1 (8 bases). This chain's CDR3 is CAISATGEGETQYF. CDR3 bases: TGTGCCATCAGCGCGACAGGGGAGGGAGAGACCCAGTACTTC.